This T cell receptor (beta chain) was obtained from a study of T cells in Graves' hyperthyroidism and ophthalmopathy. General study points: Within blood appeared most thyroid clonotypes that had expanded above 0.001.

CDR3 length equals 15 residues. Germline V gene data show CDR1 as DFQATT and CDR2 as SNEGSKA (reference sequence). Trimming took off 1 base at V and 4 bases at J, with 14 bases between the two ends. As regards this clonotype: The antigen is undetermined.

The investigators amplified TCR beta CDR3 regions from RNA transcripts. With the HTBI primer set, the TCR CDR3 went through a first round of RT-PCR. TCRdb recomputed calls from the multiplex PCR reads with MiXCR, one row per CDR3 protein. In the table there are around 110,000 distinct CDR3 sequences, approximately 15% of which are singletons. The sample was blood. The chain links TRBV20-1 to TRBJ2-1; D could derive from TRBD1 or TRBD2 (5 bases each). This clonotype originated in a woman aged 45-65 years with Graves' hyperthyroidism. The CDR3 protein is CSARVGMGVYNEQFF. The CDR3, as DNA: TGCAGTGCTAGAGTAGGGATGGGGGTTTACAATGAGCAGTTCTTC.